Listed below are T cell receptor beta chains from one sample, sequenced in a study of cytomegalovirus exposure and HLA in healthy donors. Data came from immunoSEQ multiplex PCR; TCRdb stores just in-frame clones and leaves some out. The repertoire has roughly 120,000 clones, about 86% of them found once; the top ten carry 2.2%. Sequencing input: PBMCs. The receptors originated from a woman aged 30 to 39 in good health and CMV-seronegative. Each CDR3 is given with its conserved first and last residue. D genes are given only for firm matches. Part of the rows lack a size; the others show once, few, many or a class for expanded clones.

clone_size	d_call	v_call	j_call	cdr3_nt	cdr3_aa
NA	NA	TRBV20-1	TRBJ2-7	TGCAGTGCTAGTGTTAGTTACGAGCAGTACTTC	CSASVSYEQYF
NA	TRBD1	TRBV9	TRBJ2-7	TGTGCCAGCAGCGAGAGGGGGCAGGGGGCGTCTGAGCAGTACTTC	CASSERGQGASEQYF
NA	NA	TRBV5-1	TRBJ2-2	TGCGCCAGCAGTTTTTCCGGGGGGAACACCGGGGAGCTGTTTTTT	CASSFSGGNTGELFF
NA	TRBD2	TRBV10-2	TRBJ2-5	TGCGCCAGCAGTGAGTCCGGGACTAGCCGAGAGACCCAGTACTTC	CASSESGTSRETQYF
once	NA	TRBV5-4	TRBJ1-4	TGTGCCAGCAGCCCGGCCCCGCAGGGGATCGTCGGAAAACTGTTTTTT	CASSPAPQGIVGKLFF
NA	TRBD2	TRBV5-1	TRBJ2-3	TGCGCCAGCAGCGTGGGAGCGGGAGCGGCAGATACGCAGTATTTT	CASSVGAGAADTQYF
NA	TRBD1	TRBV15	TRBJ2-3	TGTGCCACCAGCTTCCGACAGGGCCGCACAGATACGCAGTATTTT	CATSFRQGRTDTQYF
NA	NA	TRBV7-2	TRBJ2-6	TGTGCCAGCAGCTTCCTAATCCACTCTGGGGCCAACGTCCTGACTTTC	CASSFLIHSGANVLTF
NA	TRBD2	TRBV5-4	TRBJ2-7	TGTGCCAGCAGCTTGGGGGGGACTAGCGGGGTCTACGAGCAGTACTTC	CASSLGGTSGVYEQYF
NA	TRBD2	TRBV5-6	TRBJ2-1	TGTGCCAGCAGTCGTCTGACTAGCGCTGCCAATGAGCAGTTCTTC	CASSRLTSAANEQFF
once	NA	TRBV5-1	TRBJ2-5	TGCGCCAGCAAGGCGACATCTAAGTACCAAGAGACCCAGTACTTC	CASKATSKYQETQYF
NA	NA	TRBV19	TRBJ2-2	TGTGCCAGTAGTCTTCAATACAGGGCTGGCACCGGGGAGCTGTTTTTT	CASSLQYRAGTGELFF
NA	NA	TRBV9	TRBJ2-2	TGTGCCAGCAGCCTTAGACACCCCTCTAACACCGGGGAGCTGTTTTTT	CASSLRHPSNTGELFF
NA	TRBD1	TRBV27	TRBJ2-7	TGTGCCAGCAGCCTGGGACAGGCCTACTACGAGCAGTACTTC	CASSLGQAYYEQYF
NA	NA	TRBV6-1	TRBJ2-6	TGTGCCAGCAGCGGTACTGGGGCCAACGTCCTGACTTTC	CASSGTGANVLTF
NA	NA	TRBV30	TRBJ2-5	TGTGCCTGGAGACGGGCAGGGCAAGAGACCCAGTACTTC	CAWRRAGQETQYF
NA	NA	TRBV18	TRBJ2-5	TGTGCCAGCTCACCACCCAGCGGCCCAGAGACCCAGTACTTC	CASSPPSGPETQYF
NA	NA	TRBV19	TRBJ2-3	TGTGCCAGTAGTGCTAGGGGGTCGGGTACGCAGTATTTT	CASSARGSGTQYF
NA	NA	TRBV12-5	TRBJ2-7	TGTGCTAGTGGTTTGGTAGACAGAAGCTCCTACGAGCAGTACTTC	CASGLVDRSSYEQYF
NA	NA	TRBV30	TRBJ1-4	TGTGCCTGGAGTGTGGGGCCGCTCCTACTTAATGAAAAACTGTTTTTT	CAWSVGPLLLNEKLFF
NA	TRBD2	TRBV10-3	TRBJ2-6	TGTGCCATCACCCCTCAGCGGGAACCGGGGGCCAACGTCCTGACTTTC	CAITPQREPGANVLTF
NA	TRBD2	TRBV7-9	TRBJ2-1	TGTGCCAGCAGCTTACTAGCGGGAGAAGGGTATGAGCAGTTCTTC	CASSLLAGEGYEQFF
NA	TRBD1	TRBV28	TRBJ1-4	TGTGCCAGCAGTCCCGTGCCGGGACAGGGGGATGAAAAACTGTTTTTT	CASSPVPGQGDEKLFF
NA	NA	TRBV19	TRBJ2-4	TGTGCCAGTAGTATAGGGGTTGGGGGCTTGGGCTTTAAAAACATTCAGTACTTC	CASSIGVGGLGFKNIQYF
NA	NA	TRBV7-7	TRBJ2-3	TGTGCTAGCAGCTTAGACACGACAGATACGCAGTATTTT	CASSLDTTDTQYF
NA	TRBD2	TRBV7-3	TRBJ2-2	TGTGCCAGCAGCTTAAATCCAGCGGGAGTGGAAGGGGAGCTGTTTTTT	CASSLNPAGVEGELFF
NA	NA	TRBV7-8	TRBJ1-1	TGTGCCAGCAGCTTAGTCAGGAACACTGAAGCTTTCTTT	CASSLVRNTEAFF
NA	TRBD2	TRBV7-2	TRBJ2-3	TGTGCCAGCAGCCCCGGACTAGGTGGGGATACGCAGTATTTT	CASSPGLGGDTQYF
NA	NA	TRBV7-2	TRBJ2-3	TGTGCCAGCAGCTTAGCGATCGGTAGCGCAGATACGCAGTATTTT	CASSLAIGSADTQYF
once	NA	TRBV7-9	TRBJ2-1	TGTGCCAGCAGCAGACCTACTACTGAGCAGTTCTTC	CASSRPTTEQFF
NA	TRBD2	TRBV7-8	TRBJ2-3	TGTGCCAGCAGCTTAGGATTGGGGCTAGCGGGAGGGCCGTTGACAGATACGCAGTATTTT	CASSLGLGLAGGPLTDTQYF
NA	TRBD2	TRBV5-1	TRBJ2-2	TGCGCCAGCAGCCCACTAGCGGGAGGGCCTGGGAACACCGGGGAGCTGTTTTTT	CASSPLAGGPGNTGELFF
few	TRBD1	TRBV5-4	TRBJ1-1	TGTGCCAGCAGCTTTTCGACAGGGGGGACTGAAGCTTTCTTT	CASSFSTGGTEAFF
NA	TRBD1	TRBV28	TRBJ2-1	TGTGCCAGCAGTTCTCCGGGACAGGCGAGGAATGAGCAGTTCTTC	CASSSPGQARNEQFF
NA	TRBD1	TRBV28	TRBJ1-1	TGTGCCAGCAGTTTGGTTGGGACAGCTTACACTGAAGCTTTCTTT	CASSLVGTAYTEAFF
NA	NA	TRBV5-4	TRBJ2-1	TGTGCCAGCACCTCCCGGCGAGGCTCCAATGAGCAGTTCTTC	CASTSRRGSNEQFF
NA	TRBD1	TRBV7-2	TRBJ1-2	TGTGCCAGCAGCTCGGGACAGGGCGAGATTGGCTACACCTTC	CASSSGQGEIGYTF
NA	TRBD2	TRBV4-3	TRBJ2-2	TGCGCCAGCAGCCTAAGGACTAGCGGTCACACCGGGGAGCTGTTTTTT	CASSLRTSGHTGELFF
NA	TRBD2	TRBV5-1	TRBJ2-1	TGCGCCAGCAGCCTAGATAGCGGGTCTGCCTACAATGAGCAGTTCTTC	CASSLDSGSAYNEQFF
few	TRBD2	TRBV10-3	TRBJ2-5	TGTGCCATCAGTGAGTCGAATGGGGGAGGGGAGACCCAGTACTTC	CAISESNGGGETQYF
NA	NA	TRBV6-6	TRBJ2-7	TGTGCCAGCAGCCAGCCCAAGCCGGGACAATTCTACGAGCAGTACTTC	CASSQPKPGQFYEQYF
once	NA	TRBV4-1	TRBJ2-7	TGCGCCAGCAGCCAAGGCCCGACTAGGTCCTACGAGCAGTACTTC	CASSQGPTRSYEQYF
NA	NA	TRBV6-6	TRBJ2-2	TGTGCCAGCAGTTACGAACCCGGCGGGGAGCTGTTTTTT	CASSYEPGGELFF
NA	TRBD2	TRBV7-6	TRBJ2-5	TGTGCCAGCAGCTTCTGGACGGGTCCTAGCGGGATGGGTGGTGAGACCCAGTACTTC	CASSFWTGPSGMGGETQYF